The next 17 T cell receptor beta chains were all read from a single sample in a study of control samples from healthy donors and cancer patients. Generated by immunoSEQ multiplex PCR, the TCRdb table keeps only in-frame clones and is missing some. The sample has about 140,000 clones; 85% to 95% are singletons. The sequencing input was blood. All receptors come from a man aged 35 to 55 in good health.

The CDR3 DNA sequence: TGTGCCAGCAGCTTGGTAGGCGTCTCTGGAAACACCATATATTTT. Translation gives CASSLVGVSGNTIYF. The chain uses TRBV5-8 and TRBJ1-3, with D unresolved. CDR1 is SGHTS and CDR2 is YDEGEE in the germline V gene. The CDR3 runs to 15 residues. Trimming took off 0 bases at V and 0 bases at J, with 7 bases between the two ends.

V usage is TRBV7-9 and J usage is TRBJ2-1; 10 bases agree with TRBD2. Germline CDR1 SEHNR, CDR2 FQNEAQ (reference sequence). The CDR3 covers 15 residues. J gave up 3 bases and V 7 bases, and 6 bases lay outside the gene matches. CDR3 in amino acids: CASILAGGYYNEQFF. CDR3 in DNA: TGTGCCAGCATTTTAGCGGGAGGATACTACAATGAGCAGTTCTTC.

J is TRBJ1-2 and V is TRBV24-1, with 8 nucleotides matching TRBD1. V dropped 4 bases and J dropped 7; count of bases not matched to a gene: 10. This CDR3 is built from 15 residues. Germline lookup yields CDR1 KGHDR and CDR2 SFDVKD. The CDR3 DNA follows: TGTGCCACCAGTGACCCGCAGGGGGCGTTAAGTGGCTACACCTTC. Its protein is CATSDPQGALSGYTF.

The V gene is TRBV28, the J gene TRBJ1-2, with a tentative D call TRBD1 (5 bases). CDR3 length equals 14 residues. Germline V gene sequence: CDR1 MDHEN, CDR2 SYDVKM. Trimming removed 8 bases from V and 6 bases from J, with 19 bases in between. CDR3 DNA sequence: TGTGCCAGCCTCCCTTCAGGGCTCGGCGATGGCTACACCTTC. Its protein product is CASLPSGLGDGYTF.

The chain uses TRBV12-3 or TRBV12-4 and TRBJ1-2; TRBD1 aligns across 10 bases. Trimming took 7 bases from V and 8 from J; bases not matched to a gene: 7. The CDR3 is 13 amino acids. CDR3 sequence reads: CASNRDRGGGYTF. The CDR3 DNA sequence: TGTGCCAGCAACCGGGACAGGGGAGGCGGCTACACCTTC.

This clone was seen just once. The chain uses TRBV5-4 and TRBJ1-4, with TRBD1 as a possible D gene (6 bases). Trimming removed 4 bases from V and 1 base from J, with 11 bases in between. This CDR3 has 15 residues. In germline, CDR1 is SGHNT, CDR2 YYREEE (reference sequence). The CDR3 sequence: CASSGGGITNEKLFF. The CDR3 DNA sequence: TGTGCCAGCAGCGGGGGCGGGATAACTAATGAAAAACTGTTTTTT.

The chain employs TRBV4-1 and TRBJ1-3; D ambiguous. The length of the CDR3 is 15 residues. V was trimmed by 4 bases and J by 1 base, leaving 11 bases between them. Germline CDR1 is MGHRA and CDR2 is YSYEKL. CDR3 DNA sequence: TGCGCCAGCAGCCCGATCCTCGCTTCTGGAAACACCATATATTTT. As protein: CASSPILASGNTIYF.

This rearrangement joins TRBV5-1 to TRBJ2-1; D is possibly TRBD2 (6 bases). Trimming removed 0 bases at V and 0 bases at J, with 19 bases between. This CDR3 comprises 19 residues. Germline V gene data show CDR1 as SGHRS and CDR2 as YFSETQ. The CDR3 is CASSLGGGVITSSYNEQFF. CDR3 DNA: TGCGCCAGCAGCTTGGGAGGCGGGGTCATTACAAGCTCCTACAATGAGCAGTTCTTC.

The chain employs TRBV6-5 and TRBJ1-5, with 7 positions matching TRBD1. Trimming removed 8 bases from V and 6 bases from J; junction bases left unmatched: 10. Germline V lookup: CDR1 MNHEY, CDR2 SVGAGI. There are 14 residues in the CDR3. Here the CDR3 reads CASGETGNSQPQHF. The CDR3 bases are TGTGCCAGCGGGGAGACAGGGAACTCTCAGCCCCAGCATTTT.

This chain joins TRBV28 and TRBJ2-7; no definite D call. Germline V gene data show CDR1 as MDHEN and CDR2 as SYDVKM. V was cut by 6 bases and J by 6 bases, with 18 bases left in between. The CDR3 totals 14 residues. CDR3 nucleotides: TGTGCCAGCAGCCCCTCGAGGACGGGTGGCGAGCAGTACTTC. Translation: CASSPSRTGGEQYF.

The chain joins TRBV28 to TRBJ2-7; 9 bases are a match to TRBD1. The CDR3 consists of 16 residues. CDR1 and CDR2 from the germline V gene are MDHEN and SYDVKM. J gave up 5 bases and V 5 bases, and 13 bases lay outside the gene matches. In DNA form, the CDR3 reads TGTGCCAGCAGTGCTAAGGACAGGGGTCGGGGGGACGAGCAGTACTTC. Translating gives CASSAKDRGRGDEQYF. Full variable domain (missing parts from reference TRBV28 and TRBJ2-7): DVKVTQSSRYLVKRTGEKVFLECVQDMDHENMFWYRQDPGLGLRLIYFSYDVKMKEKGDIPEGYSVSREKKERFSLILESASTNQTSMYLCASSAKDRGRGDEQYFGPGTRLTVT.

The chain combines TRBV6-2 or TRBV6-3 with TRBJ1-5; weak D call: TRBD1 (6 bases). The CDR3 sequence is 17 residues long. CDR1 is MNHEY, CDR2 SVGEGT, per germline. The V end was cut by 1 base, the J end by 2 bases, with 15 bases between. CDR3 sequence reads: CASSYWGGPSGNQPQHF. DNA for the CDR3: TGTGCCAGCAGTTACTGGGGGGGGCCTTCGGGCAATCAGCCCCAGCATTTT.

The CDR3 sequence: CSFPTGGAEQFF. CDR3 coding DNA: TGCAGCTTCCCGACAGGGGGGGCTGAGCAGTTCTTC. The V gene is TRBV29-1, the J gene TRBJ2-1; 9 bases line up with TRBD1. Germline V lookup: CDR1 SQVTM, CDR2 ANQGSEA. The CDR3 covers 12 residues. Losses at the gene ends were 8 bases for V and 9 bases for J; bases not matched to a gene: 8.

The CDR3 region has the DNA TGTGCCAGCACGGGACAGGGAAATCCGCTCTATGGCTACACCTTC. It specifies CASTGQGNPLYGYTF. The J gene is TRBJ1-2, the V gene TRBV28; 9 positions agree with TRBD1. Per germline, CDR1 MDHEN and CDR2 SYDVKM. Losses at the gene ends were 7 bases for V and 4 bases for J; bases not matched to a gene: 10. The CDR3 contains 15 residues.

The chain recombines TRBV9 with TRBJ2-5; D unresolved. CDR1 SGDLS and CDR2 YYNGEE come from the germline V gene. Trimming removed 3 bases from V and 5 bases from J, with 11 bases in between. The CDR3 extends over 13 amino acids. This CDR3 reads CASSGWAIETQYF. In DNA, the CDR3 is TGTGCCAGCAGCGGTTGGGCAATTGAGACCCAGTACTTC.

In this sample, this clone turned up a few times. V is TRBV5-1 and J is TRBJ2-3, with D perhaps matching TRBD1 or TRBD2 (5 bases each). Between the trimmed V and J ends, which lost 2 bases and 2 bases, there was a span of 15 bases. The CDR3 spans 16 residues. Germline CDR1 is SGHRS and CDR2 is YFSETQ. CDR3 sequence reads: CASSFPRDGPTDTQYF. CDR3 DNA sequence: TGCGCCAGCAGCTTCCCGAGGGACGGGCCCACAGATACGCAGTATTTT.

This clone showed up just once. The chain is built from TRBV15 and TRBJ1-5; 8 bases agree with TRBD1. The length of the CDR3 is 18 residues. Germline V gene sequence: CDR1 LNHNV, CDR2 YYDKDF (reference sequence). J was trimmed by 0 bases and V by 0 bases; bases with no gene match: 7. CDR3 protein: CATSREGGQGRSNQPQHF. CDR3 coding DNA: TGTGCCACCAGCAGAGAGGGCGGACAGGGCCGTAGCAATCAGCCCCAGCATTTT. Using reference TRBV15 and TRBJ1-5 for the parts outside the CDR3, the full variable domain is DAMVIQNPRYQVTQFGKPVTLSCSQTLNHNVMYWYQQKSSQAPKLLFHYYDKDFNNEADTPDNFQSRRPNTSFCFLDIRSPGLGDTAMYLCATSREGGQGRSNQPQHFGDGTRLSIL.